Listed below are T cell receptor beta chains from one sample, sequenced in a study of blood T cells in healthy people across ages. TCRdb used MiXCR to reprocess the 5' RACE reads, holding one entry per CDR3 protein. The sample lists around 710,000 distinct CDR3 sequences, roughly 43% seen once, with 20% to 25% in the top ten. Sequenced: blood. These receptor sequences come from a woman between 55 and 75 years old in good health. CDR3s include the opening cysteine and the closing phenylalanine or tryptophan. Each record gives: clone size, J gene, V gene, D gene, CDR3 protein, CDR3 DNA. D genes are given only for firm matches. Only part of the rows carry a size: once, few, many, or a class if the clone is expanded.

clone size: few; J gene: TRBJ2-1; V gene: TRBV7-3; D gene: .; CDR3 protein: CASSPRLVAGALAEQFF; CDR3 DNA: TGTGCCAGCAGCCCTCGGTTAGTAGCAGGGGCCCTGGCAGAGCAGTTCTTC
clone size: once; J gene: TRBJ2-7; V gene: TRBV20-1; D gene: .; CDR3 protein: CSASRAGAYEQYF; CDR3 DNA: TGCAGTGCTAGTAGAGCGGGCGCCTACGAGCAGTACTTC
clone size: .; J gene: TRBJ2-7; V gene: TRBV18; D gene: .; CDR3 protein: CASSLTTVNAQYF; CDR3 DNA: TGTGCCAGCTCCCTGACCACGGTCAACGCGCAGTACTTC
clone size: few; J gene: TRBJ2-6; V gene: TRBV20-1; D gene: .; CDR3 protein: CSASKGRKSGANVLTF; CDR3 DNA: TGCAGTGCTAGTAAGGGACGCAAATCTGGGGCCAACGTCCTGACTTTC
clone size: .; J gene: TRBJ1-5; V gene: TRBV20-1; D gene: TRBD1; CDR3 protein: CSATYRGSNQPQHF; CDR3 DNA: TGCAGTGCTACCTACAGGGGTAGCAATCAGCCCCAGCATTTT
clone size: .; J gene: TRBJ2-1; V gene: TRBV2; D gene: TRBD2; CDR3 protein: CAGRTSGNEQFF; CDR3 DNA: TGTGCCGGCAGAACTAGCGGCAATGAGCAGTTCTTC
clone size: .; J gene: TRBJ2-5; V gene: TRBV29-1; D gene: .; CDR3 protein: CNVGPPAETQYF; CDR3 DNA: TGCAACGTCGGACCGCCGGCTGAGACCCAGTACTTC
clone size: few; J gene: TRBJ2-6; V gene: TRBV7-9; D gene: TRBD1; CDR3 protein: CASSQGDRGLEGANVLTF; CDR3 DNA: TGTGCCAGCAGCCAAGGGGACAGGGGGTTGGAAGGGGCCAACGTCCTGACTTTC
clone size: once; J gene: TRBJ2-2; V gene: TRBV5-1; D gene: .; CDR3 protein: CASSPASRSTGELFF; CDR3 DNA: TGCGCCAGCAGCCCTGCCAGCCGAAGTACCGGGGAGCTGTTTTTT
clone size: .; J gene: TRBJ2-7; V gene: TRBV7-2; D gene: .; CDR3 protein: CASRRDSYEQYF; CDR3 DNA: TGTGCCAGCAGACGGGACTCCTACGAGCAGTACTTC
clone size: .; J gene: TRBJ2-3; V gene: TRBV5-1; D gene: .; CDR3 protein: CASSPLPDMQYF; CDR3 DNA: TGCGCCAGCAGCCCTCTCCCAGATATGCAGTATTTT
clone size: .; J gene: TRBJ2-7; V gene: TRBV7-2; D gene: TRBD1; CDR3 protein: CASSLGRDRGRVQYF; CDR3 DNA: TGTGCCAGCAGCTTAGGAAGGGACAGGGGGCGTGTGCAGTACTTC
clone size: .; J gene: TRBJ2-7; V gene: TRBV28; D gene: .; CDR3 protein: CASSTAGRSDYEQYF; CDR3 DNA: TGTGCCAGCAGCACCGCGGGCCGAAGTGACTACGAGCAGTACTTC
clone size: .; J gene: TRBJ1-6; V gene: TRBV6-1; D gene: .; CDR3 protein: CASSKYLGHSGNSPLHF; CDR3 DNA: TGTGCCAGCAGTAAATACTTAGGGCATTCAGGAAATTCACCCCTCCACTTT
clone size: .; J gene: TRBJ1-4; V gene: TRBV12-3/TRBV12-4; D gene: .; CDR3 protein: CASSFDPQATNEKLFF; CDR3 DNA: TGTGCCAGCAGTTTCGACCCACAGGCAACTAATGAAAAACTGTTTTTT
clone size: .; J gene: TRBJ1-5; V gene: TRBV10-3; D gene: .; CDR3 protein: CAICDEGTANQPQHF; CDR3 DNA: TGTGCCATCTGTGACGAGGGCACTGCCAATCAGCCCCAGCATTTT
clone size: few; J gene: TRBJ2-3; V gene: TRBV6-5; D gene: .; CDR3 protein: CASSSADGLATDTQYF; CDR3 DNA: TGTGCCAGCAGCTCCGCCGATGGTCTAGCGACAGATACGCAGTATTTT
clone size: few; J gene: TRBJ2-5; V gene: TRBV4-2; D gene: TRBD2; CDR3 protein: CASSQVGLAGGSEETQYF; CDR3 DNA: TGTGCCAGCAGCCAAGTGGGTCTAGCGGGGGGCAGTGAAGAGACCCAGTACTTC
clone size: few; J gene: TRBJ2-5; V gene: TRBV5-1; D gene: TRBD1; CDR3 protein: CASSVGQAGETQYF; CDR3 DNA: TGCGCCAGCAGCGTGGGACAGGCCGGGGAGACCCAGTACTTC
clone size: few; J gene: TRBJ2-1; V gene: TRBV7-2; D gene: TRBD1; CDR3 protein: CASSQTGGAYNEQFF; CDR3 DNA: TGTGCCAGCAGCCAGACAGGGGGCGCCTACAATGAGCAGTTCTTC
clone size: .; J gene: TRBJ1-2; V gene: TRBV5-1; D gene: .; CDR3 protein: CASSPAGIYGYTF; CDR3 DNA: TGCGCCAGCAGCCCCGCGGGGATCTATGGCTACACCTTC
clone size: .; J gene: TRBJ2-5; V gene: TRBV7-9; D gene: .; CDR3 protein: CASSLEELQETQYF; CDR3 DNA: TGTGCCAGCAGCTTAGAAGAACTCCAAGAGACCCAGTACTTC
clone size: .; J gene: TRBJ1-4; V gene: TRBV6-1; D gene: .; CDR3 protein: CASMRGKANEKLFF; CDR3 DNA: TGTGCCAGCATGCGGGGAAAGGCTAATGAAAAACTGTTTTTT
clone size: .; J gene: TRBJ2-7; V gene: TRBV19; D gene: .; CDR3 protein: CASSISGRVLYEQYF; CDR3 DNA: TGTGCCAGTAGTATTTCTGGCAGAGTACTCTACGAGCAGTACTTC
clone size: few; J gene: TRBJ2-6; V gene: TRBV10-3; D gene: .; CDR3 protein: CAISETLGSEGANVLTF; CDR3 DNA: TGTGCCATCAGTGAAACGCTAGGGTCGGAAGGGGCCAACGTCCTGACTTTC
clone size: .; J gene: TRBJ2-1; V gene: TRBV29-1; D gene: TRBD2; CDR3 protein: CGAGTGFSTSGRIINEQFF; CDR3 DNA: TGCGGCGCCGGGACAGGGTTCTCCACTAGCGGGAGAATCATCAATGAGCAGTTCTTC
clone size: many; J gene: TRBJ2-1; V gene: TRBV5-1; D gene: TRBD2; CDR3 protein: CASSLGLAGLYNEQFF; CDR3 DNA: TGCGCCAGCAGCTTGGGCCTAGCGGGACTCTACAATGAGCAGTTCTTC
clone size: many; J gene: TRBJ2-3; V gene: TRBV5-1; D gene: .; CDR3 protein: CASTYHGKDTQYF; CDR3 DNA: TGCGCCAGCACCTACCACGGGAAAGATACGCAGTATTTT
clone size: few; J gene: TRBJ2-7; V gene: TRBV27; D gene: .; CDR3 protein: CASSTPGPTEQYF; CDR3 DNA: TGTGCCAGCAGTACCCCCGGACCCACCGAGCAGTACTTC
clone size: .; J gene: TRBJ1-2; V gene: TRBV9; D gene: .; CDR3 protein: CASNIEGGGYTF; CDR3 DNA: TGTGCCAGCAACATCGAGGGGGGTGGCTACACCTTC
clone size: .; J gene: TRBJ2-3; V gene: TRBV3-1; D gene: TRBD1; CDR3 protein: CASSQGDRGTDTQYF; CDR3 DNA: TGTGCCAGCAGCCAAGGTGACAGGGGGACAGATACGCAGTATTTT
clone size: .; J gene: TRBJ2-5; V gene: TRBV7-2; D gene: .; CDR3 protein: CASSYRPGTLETQYF; CDR3 DNA: TGTGCCAGCAGTTATAGACCGGGGACGTTAGAGACCCAGTACTTC
clone size: many; J gene: TRBJ2-3; V gene: TRBV7-9; D gene: TRBD2; CDR3 protein: CASRWGERGTDTQYF; CDR3 DNA: TGTGCCAGCAGGTGGGGCGAGCGGGGGACAGATACGCAGTATTTT
clone size: .; J gene: TRBJ1-1; V gene: TRBV5-4; D gene: .; CDR3 protein: CASSPATEGTEAFF; CDR3 DNA: TGTGCCAGCAGCCCCGCGACAGAGGGAACTGAAGCTTTCTTT
clone size: few; J gene: TRBJ2-5; V gene: TRBV3-1; D gene: .; CDR3 protein: CASSQRGFDGETQYF; CDR3 DNA: TGTGCCAGCAGCCAAAGAGGCTTCGATGGGGAGACCCAGTACTTC
clone size: few; J gene: TRBJ1-1; V gene: TRBV7-2; D gene: TRBD1; CDR3 protein: CASSADRWNTEAFF; CDR3 DNA: TGTGCCAGCAGCGCGGACAGGTGGAACACTGAAGCTTTCTTT
clone size: .; J gene: TRBJ1-4; V gene: TRBV4-2; D gene: .; CDR3 protein: CASSQEAPPTNEKLFF; CDR3 DNA: TGTGCCAGCAGCCAAGAGGCCCCACCAACTAATGAAAAACTGTTTTTT
clone size: .; J gene: TRBJ2-5; V gene: TRBV7-2; D gene: TRBD2; CDR3 protein: CASSSGLAGGKTQYF; CDR3 DNA: TGTGCCAGCAGCTCCGGACTAGCGGGGGGCAAGACCCAGTACTTC
clone size: .; J gene: TRBJ2-3; V gene: TRBV6-4; D gene: .; CDR3 protein: CASSDSMGNTQYF; CDR3 DNA: TGTGCCAGCAGTGACTCGATGGGAAATACGCAGTATTTT
clone size: .; J gene: TRBJ2-3; V gene: TRBV20-1; D gene: TRBD2; CDR3 protein: CSAKKREGPDTQYF; CDR3 DNA: TGCAGTGCAAAAAAGCGGGAGGGCCCAGATACGCAGTATTTT